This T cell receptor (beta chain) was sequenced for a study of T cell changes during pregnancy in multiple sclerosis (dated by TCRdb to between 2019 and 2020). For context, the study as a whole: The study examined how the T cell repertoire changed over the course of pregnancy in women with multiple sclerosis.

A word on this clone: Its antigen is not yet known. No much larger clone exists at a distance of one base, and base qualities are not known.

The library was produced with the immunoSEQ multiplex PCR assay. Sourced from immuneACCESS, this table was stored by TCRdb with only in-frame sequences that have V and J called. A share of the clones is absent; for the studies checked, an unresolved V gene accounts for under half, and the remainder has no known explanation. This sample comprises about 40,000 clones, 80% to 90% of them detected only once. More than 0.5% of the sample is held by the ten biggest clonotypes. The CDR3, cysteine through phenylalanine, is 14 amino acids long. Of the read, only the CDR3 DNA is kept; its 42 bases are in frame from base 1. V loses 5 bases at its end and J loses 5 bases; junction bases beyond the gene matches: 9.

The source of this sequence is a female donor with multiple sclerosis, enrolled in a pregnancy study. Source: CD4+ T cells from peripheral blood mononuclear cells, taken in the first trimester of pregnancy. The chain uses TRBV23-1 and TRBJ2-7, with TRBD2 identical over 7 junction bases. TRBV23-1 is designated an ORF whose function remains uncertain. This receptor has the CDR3 CASSYLARGDEQYF. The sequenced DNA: TGCGCCAGCAGTTACCTAGCACGGGGGGACGAGCAGTACTTC.